The 17 T cell receptor beta chains below come from one sample, sequenced in a study of cytomegalovirus exposure and HLA in healthy donors. 13 Jbeta primers and 60 Vbeta primers were used for the PCR. TCRdb keeps only in-frame clones here, not all; method: immunoSEQ multiplex PCR. The table lists roughly 66,000 clones, 55% to 65% of them singletons, with roughly 3% in the top ten. Sequenced sample: PBMCs. Source of these receptors: a woman between 50 and 59 years old in good health and CMV-seronegative.

This clone was picked up a small number of times. The chain recombines TRBV4-1 with TRBJ2-2, with 10 nucleotides matching TRBD2. Germline CDR1 reads MGHRA; CDR2 reads YSYEKL. The V and J ends lost 4 bases and 4 bases, in that order; junction bases with no gene match: 3. This CDR3 has 15 amino acids. The chain's CDR3 is CASSLGTSVTGELFF. In nucleotides, the CDR3 is TGCGCCAGCAGCCTGGGGACTAGCGTCACCGGGGAGCTGTTTTTT.

The rearrangement uses TRBV18 and TRBJ2-2; 10 nucleotides line up with TRBD2. The germline CDR1 and CDR2 sequences are KGHSH and LQKENI. V dropped 3 bases and J dropped 4; count of bases not matched to a gene: 8. The CDR3 totals 17 residues. For the CDR3, the DNA is TGTGCCAGCTCACCTCGACATACTAGCGGGATCACCGGGGAGCTGTTTTTT. Residues: CASSPRHTSGITGELFF.

CDR3 residues: CASSLGLGTGSSYNEQFF. The CDR3 nucleotides are TGTGCCAGCAGCTTAGGTTTAGGGACTGGCAGCTCCTACAATGAGCAGTTCTTC. This rearrangement joins TRBV7-9 to TRBJ2-1; the D gene is possibly TRBD2 (6 bases). Trimming stripped 1 base from V and 0 bases from J, with 16 bases between. Germline V gene sequence: CDR1 SEHNR, CDR2 FQNEAQ (reference sequence). CDR3 length equals 18 residues.

V usage is TRBV7-9 and J usage is TRBJ1-2; perhaps TRBD1 as D (5 bases). Germline V CDR1 and CDR2: SEHNR, FQNEAQ (reference sequence). The CDR3 covers 14 residues. V lost 5 bases, J lost 7 bases, and 17 bases lay in between. CDR3 residues: CASSPQPGPSGYTF. CDR3 in DNA: TGTGCCAGCAGCCCCCAACCAGGGCCAAGTGGCTACACCTTC.

This clone appeared many times. The V gene is TRBV4-2, the J gene TRBJ2-3, with TRBD2 identical over 10 bases. The CDR3 has 16 amino acids. V gave up 0 bases and J gave up 1 base; unmatched junction bases: 1. The germline CDR1 and CDR2 sequences are LGHNA and YNFKEQ. In nucleotides, the CDR3 is TGTGCCAGCAGCCAAGATCTAGCGGGAGGCACAGATACGCAGTATTTT. Translating it yields CASSQDLAGGTDTQYF.

V gene TRBV4-3 combines with J gene TRBJ2-1; TRBD2 matches 9 bases. The V and J ends lost 0 bases and 8 bases, in that order; junction bases with no gene match: 8. The CDR3 length is 16 residues. Germline-derived CDR1 and CDR2 are LGHNA and YSLEER. The DNA of the CDR3 is TGCGCCAGCAGCCAAGACAGAGCGGGAGGACCGGATGAGCAGTTCTTC. Its protein is CASSQDRAGGPDEQFF.

The V call is TRBV15, the J call TRBJ2-7, with 10 bases aligning to TRBD1. J was trimmed by 7 bases and V by 1 base; bases with no gene match: 1. Germline V lookup: CDR1 LNHNV, CDR2 YYDKDF (reference sequence). The CDR3 contains 13 residues. CDR3 sequence reads: CATSRGDRGEQYF. CDR3 coding DNA: TGTGCCACCAGCAGAGGGGACAGGGGAGAGCAGTACTTC.

The chain carries TRBV5-4 and TRBJ2-5; 7 positions match TRBD2. CDR1 SGHNT and CDR2 YYREEE come from the germline V gene (reference sequence). There are 15 residues in the CDR3. V lost 0 bases and J lost 4; bases outside the gene matches: 6. This CDR3 reads CASSLEASGIETQYF. CDR3 sequence (DNA): TGTGCCAGCAGCTTGGAGGCTAGCGGCATAGAGACCCAGTACTTC.

The sample holds one count of this clone. CDR3 protein: CASSFRDYTDTQYF. The CDR3 bases are TGTGCCAGCAGCTTTAGAGACTACACAGATACGCAGTATTTT. The chain employs TRBV7-8 and TRBJ2-3; D is perhaps TRBD2 (5 bases). CDR3 size: 14 residues. Germline V gives CDR1 SGHVS, CDR2 FQNEAQ. V gave up 3 bases and J gave up 2 bases, with 9 bases separating them.

The chain links TRBV6-5 to TRBJ1-1, with D perhaps TRBD1 (5 bases). The CDR3 covers 13 residues. Germline lookup yields CDR1 MNHEY and CDR2 SVGAGI. V was clipped by 4 bases and J by 1 base, with 7 bases between them. The CDR3 loop reads CASSSTGNTEAFF. Written as DNA, the CDR3 is TGTGCCAGCAGTTCAACAGGGAACACTGAAGCTTTCTTT.

The CDR3 region is CASTWGGGEETQYF. For the CDR3, the DNA is TGTGCCAGCACCTGGGGGGGAGGGGAAGAGACCCAGTACTTC. The rearrangement joins TRBV7-2 to TRBJ2-5; 7 bases map to TRBD2. The CDR3 extends over 14 amino acids. Germline values: CDR1 SGHTA, CDR2 FQGNSA. V shed 7 bases, J shed 3 bases, and the junction held 8 bases outside the gene matches.

This chain connects TRBV7-9 to TRBJ1-1; D perhaps matches TRBD1 (6 bases). Trimming took off 5 bases at V and 1 base at J, with 23 bases between the two ends. Germline V gene data show CDR1 as SEHNR and CDR2 as FQNEAQ (reference sequence). The CDR3 is made up of 18 amino acids. The CDR3 region is CASSPSQGVGRGNTEAFF. CDR3 nucleotide sequence: TGTGCCAGCAGCCCTTCACAGGGAGTTGGCCGTGGGAACACTGAAGCTTTCTTT.

The chain has TRBV6-5 and TRBJ1-2, with D possibly matching TRBD1 (6 bases). The germline V gene has CDR1 MNHEY and CDR2 SVGAGI. CDR3 length: 13 amino acids. V lost 4 bases and J lost 8, with 14 bases in between. CDR3 DNA sequence: TGTGCCAGCAGTTCTTCAAACAGGGTCGGCTACACCTTC. Translation: CASSSSNRVGYTF.

The rearrangement uses TRBV30 and TRBJ2-7; a possible D gene is TRBD2 (5 bases). Looked up from germline, CDR1 is GTSNPN and CDR2 is SVGIG (reference sequence). V was cut by 0 bases and J by 6 bases, with 18 bases left in between. The CDR3 totals 15 residues. The CDR3 loop reads CAWSVGRGPYFEQYF. The CDR3, as DNA: TGTGCCTGGAGTGTAGGGAGAGGCCCATATTTCGAGCAGTACTTC.

The gene calls are TRBV15 and TRBJ1-2; TRBD1 aligns across 9 bases. V lost 0 bases to trimming and J lost 8 bases; unmatched junction nucleotides: 4. Germline V gene lookup returns CDR1 LNHNV and CDR2 YYDKDF (reference sequence). There are 14 residues in the CDR3. The chain's CDR3 is CATSRETGGRGYTF. The DNA for the CDR3 is TGTGCCACCAGCAGAGAGACAGGGGGACGGGGCTACACCTTC.

V and J are TRBV27 and TRBJ2-1; the D gene is possibly TRBD2 (6 bases). Germline CDR1 and CDR2: MNHEY and SMNVEV (reference sequence). Trimming took off 5 bases at V and 1 base at J, with 18 bases between the two ends. This CDR3 spans 17 amino acids. This chain's CDR3 is CASSPTAGIGSYNEQFF. The CDR3 DNA follows: TGTGCCAGCAGTCCCACGGCGGGAATAGGTTCCTACAATGAGCAGTTCTTC.

This clone occurred a few times. The rearrangement uses TRBV30 and TRBJ1-2, with D unresolved. The germline V gene has CDR1 GTSNPN and CDR2 SVGIG (reference sequence). Trimming removed 1 base at V and 4 bases at J, with 10 bases between. The CDR3 length is 13 residues. This CDR3 reads CAWSGGFGYGYTF. In nucleotides, the CDR3 is TGTGCCTGGAGTGGCGGGTTCGGCTATGGCTACACCTTC.